Below are 18 T cell receptor beta chains sequenced from a single sample in a study of control samples from healthy donors and cancer patients. The assay was immunoSEQ multiplex PCR, and TCRdb's table has in-frame clones only and misses some. This table has 150,000 to 200,000 clones, 88% appearing once. The specimen was blood. The receptor set was obtained from a woman aged 25-40 years in good health.

In DNA, the CDR3 is TGTGCCAGCAGCTTGCTAGCGGGGGCCTACAATGAGCAGTTCTTC. It encodes CASSLLAGAYNEQFF. The chain links TRBV5-4 to TRBJ2-1, with 10 bases that match TRBD2. With 1 base clipped from V and 2 bases from J, the junction kept 0 bases outside the gene matches. Germline CDR1 SGHNT, CDR2 YYREEE (reference sequence). The CDR3 runs 15 residues.

This rearrangement joins TRBV11-2 to TRBJ1-4, with D unclear. The CDR3 is 14 residues long. Germline V lookup: CDR1 SGHAT, CDR2 FQNNGV. Between the trimmed V and J ends, which lost 3 bases and 5 bases, there was a span of 10 bases. CDR3: CASSLGASNEKLFF. The CDR3 nucleotides read TGTGCCAGCAGCTTGGGAGCTTCAAATGAAAAACTGTTTTTT.

V is TRBV27 and J is TRBJ1-5; TRBD1 might be the D (5 bases). This CDR3 region has 15 residues. Trimming shortened V by 6 bases and J by 3 bases, and 15 bases separated the two germline ends. Germline CDR1 MNHEY, CDR2 SMNVEV (reference sequence). The CDR3 sequence: CASRSEGSDNQPQHF. Here the CDR3 DNA reads TGTGCCAGCAGATCGGAGGGGTCAGACAATCAGCCCCAGCATTTT.

This chain connects TRBV6-5 to TRBJ2-2, with D possibly being TRBD1 (7 bases). The length of the CDR3 is 16 residues. The germline V gene has CDR1 MNHEY and CDR2 SVGAGI. Trimming pared 0 bases from V and 6 bases from J, leaving 14 bases between. For the CDR3, the DNA is TGTGCCAGCAGTTACTCGGCAGGGGGGTCGGCCGGGGAGCTGTTTTTT. Translating gives CASSYSAGGSAGELFF.

The chain uses TRBV2 and TRBJ2-6; TRBD1 matches 8 bases. This CDR3 has 15 amino acids. The V gene's germline CDR1 is SNHLY and CDR2 FYNNEI. After removal of 5 bases from V and 2 bases from J, the junction contained 2 bases not matched to a gene. Here the CDR3 reads CASSKQGAGANVLTF. The CDR3 DNA follows: TGTGCCAGCAGTAAACAGGGGGCTGGGGCCAACGTCCTGACTTTC.

This clone was observed a single time. This sequence joins TRBV12-3 or TRBV12-4 and TRBJ2-5; a possible D gene is TRBD1 (5 bases). CDR3 length: 13 amino acids. Trimming removed 3 bases at V and 4 bases at J, with 9 bases between. The chain's CDR3 is CASSFSGRETQYF. CDR3 DNA: TGTGCCAGCAGTTTTTCAGGGCGAGAGACCCAGTACTTC.

The chain recombines TRBV2 with TRBJ1-1; 7 bases match TRBD1. The CDR3 is 12 amino acids. In germline, CDR1 is SNHLY, CDR2 FYNNEI. CDR3 amino acids: CVSEGARTEAFF. The CDR3 coding sequence is TGTGTCTCAGAGGGGGCGAGGACTGAAGCTTTCTTT.

The V gene is TRBV5-1, the J gene TRBJ2-1; 10 bases align to TRBD2. Germline V gene sequence: CDR1 SGHRS, CDR2 YFSETQ. V shed 4 bases, J shed 10 bases, and the junction held 29 bases outside the gene matches. The CDR3 has 21 residues. CDR3 amino acids: CASSPSPRDSLTSGPKGEQFF. The CDR3 DNA is TGCGCCAGCAGCCCTTCCCCCCGGGACAGCCTGACTAGCGGGCCCAAGGGGGAGCAGTTCTTC. The full variable domain, with the rest looked up from reference TRBV5-1 and TRBJ2-1, is KAGVTQTPRYLIKTRGQQVTLSCSPISGHRSVSWYQQTPGQGLQFLFEYFSETQRNKGNFPGRFSGRQFSNSRSEMNVSTLELGDSALYLCASSPSPRDSLTSGPKGEQFFGPGTRLTVL.

This sequence joins TRBV19 and TRBJ1-2; possible D gene TRBD1, 6 bases. The CDR3 loop spans 13 amino acids. The ends were cut back, 7 bases at V and 2 bases at J, with 11 bases in the middle. The germline CDR1 and CDR2 sequences are LNHDA and SQIVND (reference sequence). In DNA, the CDR3 is TGTGCCAGTATTGGACAGCCAAACTATGGCTACACCTTC. It yields the protein CASIGQPNYGYTF.

The chain carries TRBV6-5 and TRBJ1-2, with D perhaps matching TRBD1 (5 bases). The germline V gene has CDR1 MNHEY and CDR2 SVGAGI. Trimming cost V 10 bases and J 4 bases, with 10 bases left between them. The CDR3 totals 11 residues. The CDR3 coding sequence is TGTGCCACATTCGACAGCTATGGCTACACCTTC. This sequence encodes CATFDSYGYTF.

The V call is TRBV6-2 or TRBV6-3, the J call TRBJ2-7; 7 nucleotides agree with TRBD2. Trimming removed 2 bases from V and 3 bases from J; junction bases left unmatched: 10. The CDR3 runs 16 residues. Germline V lookup: CDR1 MNHEY, CDR2 SVGEGT. CDR3 residues: CASSYPPGGGFYEQYV. CDR3 coding DNA: TGTGCCAGCAGTTACCCTCCGGGCGGGGGTTTCTACGAGCAGTACGTC.

The sample holds a few counts of this clone. The CDR3 DNA follows: TGTGCCAGTACATACCCCGGGGGCGTTGGTGAAGCTTTCTTT. Protein sequence: CASTYPGGVGEAFF. The rearrangement links TRBV19 to TRBJ1-1; perhaps TRBD1 as D (6 bases). The CDR3 is 14 residues long. Germline CDR1 LNHDA, CDR2 SQIVND (reference sequence). V lost 7 bases and J lost 7, with 19 bases in between.

Here the CDR3 DNA reads TGTGCCAGCAGCCAAGATGCGCTAGCATACAATGAGCAGTTCTTC. Translation gives CASSQDALAYNEQFF. The V call is TRBV3-1 (or the pseudogene TRBV3-2), the J call TRBJ2-1, with D perhaps matching TRBD2 (5 bases). V lost 0 bases and J lost 4, with 10 bases in between. The CDR3 length is 15 residues. Germline CDR1 LGHDT, CDR2 YNNKEL (reference sequence).

The chain has TRBV14 and TRBJ2-6; TRBD1 matches 9 bases. CDR3 length: 17 residues. Per germline, CDR1 SGHDN and CDR2 FVKESK. V shed 3 bases, J shed 3 bases, and the junction held 6 bases outside the gene matches. CDR3 coding DNA: TGTGCCAGCAGCCATTTTACAGGGGGCCTTGGGGCCAACGTCCTGACTTTC. It codes for CASSHFTGGLGANVLTF.

The chain uses TRBV29-1 and TRBJ2-5, with 12 bases aligning to TRBD2. Germline CDR1 SQVTM, CDR2 ANQGSEA. This CDR3 region has 16 residues. V shed 7 bases, J shed 1 base, and the junction held 10 bases outside the gene matches. As DNA, the CDR3 is TGCAGCGCCCGAGGGGCTAGCGGGAGGGTCCAAGAGACCCAGTACTTC. Protein sequence: CSARGASGRVQETQYF.

The chain recombines TRBV6-5 with TRBJ2-1; D remains ambiguous. V lost 5 bases, J lost 6 bases, and 8 bases lay in between. The germline V gene encodes CDR1 MNHEY and CDR2 SVGAGI. The CDR3 is 12 amino acids. CDR3 region: CASSPQRNEQFF. The DNA for the CDR3 is TGTGCCAGCAGTCCCCAACGCAATGAGCAGTTCTTC.

The chain couples TRBV7-9 to TRBJ1-3; no definite D call. The CDR3 covers 12 residues. The germline gives CDR1 SEHNR, CDR2 FQNEAQ (reference sequence). V gave up 3 bases and J gave up 8 bases, with 8 bases separating them. DNA of the CDR3: TGTGCCAGCAGCTTGGGGAGCGACACCATATATTTT. It codes for CASSLGSDTIYF.

The genes are TRBV5-4 and TRBJ2-5; perhaps TRBD1 as D (6 bases). CDR1 is SGHNT and CDR2 is YYREEE in the germline V gene (reference sequence). Trimming took 1 base from V and 1 from J, leaving 17 bases between them. The CDR3 covers 17 residues. This CDR3 reads CASSLIVAGVGQETQYF. Here the CDR3 DNA reads TGTGCCAGCAGCTTGATTGTCGCAGGGGTTGGCCAAGAGACCCAGTACTTC. Based on the CDR3 plus reference TRBV5-4 and TRBJ2-5, the full variable domain is ETGVTQSPTHLIKTRGQQVTLRCSSQSGHNTVSWYQQALGQGPQFIFQYYREEENGRGNFPPRFSGLQFPNYSSELNVNALELDDSALYLCASSLIVAGVGQETQYFGPGTRLLVL.